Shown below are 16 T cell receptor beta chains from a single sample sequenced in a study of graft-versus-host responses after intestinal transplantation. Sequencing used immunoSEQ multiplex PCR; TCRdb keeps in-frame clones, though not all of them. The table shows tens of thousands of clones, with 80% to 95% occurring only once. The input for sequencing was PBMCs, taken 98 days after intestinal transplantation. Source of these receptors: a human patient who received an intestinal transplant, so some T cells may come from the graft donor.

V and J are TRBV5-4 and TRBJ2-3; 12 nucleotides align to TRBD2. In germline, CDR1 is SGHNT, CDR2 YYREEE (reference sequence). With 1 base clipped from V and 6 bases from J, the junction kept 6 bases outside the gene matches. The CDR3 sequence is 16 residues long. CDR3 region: CASSLLLAGGLDTQYF. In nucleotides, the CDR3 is TGTGCCAGCAGCTTGCTACTAGCGGGGGGATTGGATACGCAGTATTTT.

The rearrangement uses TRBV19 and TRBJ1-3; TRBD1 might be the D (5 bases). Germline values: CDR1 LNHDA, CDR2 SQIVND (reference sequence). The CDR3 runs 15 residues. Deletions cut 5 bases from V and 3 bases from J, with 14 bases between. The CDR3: CASSAWTSLGNTIYF. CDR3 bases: TGTGCCAGTAGTGCTTGGACATCCCTTGGAAACACCATATATTTT.

CDR3 bases: TGTGCCAGCAGACTTAGAGGGACAGGGGGCCTCTACGAGCAGTACTTC. Translating it yields CASRLRGTGGLYEQYF. This rearrangement joins TRBV11-2 to TRBJ2-7; TRBD1 matches at 12 bases. The CDR3 has 16 amino acids. The V segment lost 6 bases and the J segment 3 bases; nucleotides outside the gene matches: 9. Germline assignment: CDR1 SGHAT and CDR2 FQNNGV.

Written as DNA, the CDR3 is TGTGCCAGTAGTACGGACAGGGAAGAGACCCAGTACTTC. Protein product: CASSTDREETQYF. This chain uses TRBV19 with TRBJ2-5, with 8 bases that match TRBD1. Germline V gene data show CDR1 as LNHDA and CDR2 as SQIVND (reference sequence). This CDR3 has 13 residues. Unmatched junction bases numbered 1, after V lost 4 bases and J lost 3 bases.

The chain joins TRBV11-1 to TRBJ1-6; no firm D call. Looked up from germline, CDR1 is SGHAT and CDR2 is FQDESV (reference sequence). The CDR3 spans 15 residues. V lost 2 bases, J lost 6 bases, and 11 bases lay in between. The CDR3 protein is CASSLTRVGNSPLHF. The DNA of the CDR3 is TGTGCCAGCAGCTTAACACGAGTGGGTAATTCACCCCTCCACTTT.

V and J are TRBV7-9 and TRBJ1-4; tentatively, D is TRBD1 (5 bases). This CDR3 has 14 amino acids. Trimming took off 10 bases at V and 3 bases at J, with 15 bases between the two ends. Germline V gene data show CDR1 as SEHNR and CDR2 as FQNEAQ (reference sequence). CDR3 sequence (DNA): TGTGCCATTACAGGAGTTCTAGCTAATGAAAAACTGTTTTTT. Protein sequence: CAITGVLANEKLFF.

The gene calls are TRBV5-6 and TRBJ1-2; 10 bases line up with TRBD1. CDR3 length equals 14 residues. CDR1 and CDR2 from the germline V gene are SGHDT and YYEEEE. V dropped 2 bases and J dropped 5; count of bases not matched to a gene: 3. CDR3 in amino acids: CASSFGQGGYGYTF. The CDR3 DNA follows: TGTGCCAGCAGCTTCGGACAGGGGGGGTATGGCTACACCTTC.

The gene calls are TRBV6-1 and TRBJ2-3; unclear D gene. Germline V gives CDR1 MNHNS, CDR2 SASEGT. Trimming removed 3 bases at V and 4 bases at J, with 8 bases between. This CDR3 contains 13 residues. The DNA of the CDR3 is TGTGCCAGCAGTGATGGATTGGCAGATACGCAGTATTTT. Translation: CASSDGLADTQYF.

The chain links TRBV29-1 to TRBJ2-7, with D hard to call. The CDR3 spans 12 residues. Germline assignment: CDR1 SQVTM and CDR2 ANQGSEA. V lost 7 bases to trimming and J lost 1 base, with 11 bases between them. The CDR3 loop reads CSALDPSYEQYF. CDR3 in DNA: TGCAGCGCGTTGGACCCATCCTACGAGCAGTACTTC.

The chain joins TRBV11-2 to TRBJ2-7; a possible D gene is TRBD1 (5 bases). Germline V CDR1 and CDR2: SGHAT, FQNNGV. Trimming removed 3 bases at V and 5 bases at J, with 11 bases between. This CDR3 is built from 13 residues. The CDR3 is CASSFPGNNEQYF. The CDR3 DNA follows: TGTGCCAGCAGCTTCCCAGGGAATAACGAGCAGTACTTC.

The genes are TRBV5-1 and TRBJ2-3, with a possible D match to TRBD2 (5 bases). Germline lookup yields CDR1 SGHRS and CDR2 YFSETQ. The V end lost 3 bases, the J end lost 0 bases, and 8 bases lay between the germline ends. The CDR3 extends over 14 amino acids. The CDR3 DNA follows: TGCGCCAGCAGCTCGCGGACTAGCACAGATACGCAGTATTTT. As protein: CASSSRTSTDTQYF.

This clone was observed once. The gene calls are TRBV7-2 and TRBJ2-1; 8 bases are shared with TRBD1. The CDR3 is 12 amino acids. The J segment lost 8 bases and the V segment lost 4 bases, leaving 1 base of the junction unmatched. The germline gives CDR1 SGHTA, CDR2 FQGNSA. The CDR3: CASSSTGDEQFF. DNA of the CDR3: TGTGCCAGCAGCTCGACAGGGGATGAGCAGTTCTTC.

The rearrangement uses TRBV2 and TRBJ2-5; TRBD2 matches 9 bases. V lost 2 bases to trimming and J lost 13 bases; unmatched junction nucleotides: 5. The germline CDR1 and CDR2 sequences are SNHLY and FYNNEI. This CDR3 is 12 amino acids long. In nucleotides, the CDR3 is TGTGCCAGCAGTGAAATGCGGGGGGGCCGGTACTTC. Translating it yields CASSEMRGGRYF.

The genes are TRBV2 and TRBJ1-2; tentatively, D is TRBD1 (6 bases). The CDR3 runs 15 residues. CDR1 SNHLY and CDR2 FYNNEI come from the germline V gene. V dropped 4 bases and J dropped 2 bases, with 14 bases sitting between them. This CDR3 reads CASSVGSTGNYGYTF. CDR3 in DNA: TGTGCCAGCAGTGTCGGGTCTACAGGGAACTATGGCTACACCTTC.

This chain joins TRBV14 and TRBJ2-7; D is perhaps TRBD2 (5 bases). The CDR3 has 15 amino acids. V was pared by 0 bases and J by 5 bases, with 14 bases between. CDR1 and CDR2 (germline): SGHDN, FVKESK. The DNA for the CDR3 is TGTGCCAGCAGCCAAGATTCCGGGCGGGTCCACGAGCAGTACTTC. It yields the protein CASSQDSGRVHEQYF. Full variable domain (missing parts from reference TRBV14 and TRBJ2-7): EAGVTQFPSHSVIEKGQTVTLRCDPISGHDNLYWYRRVMGKEIKFLLHFVKESKQDESGMPNNRFLAERTGGTYSTLKVQPAELEDSGVYFCASSQDSGRVHEQYFGPGTRLTVT.

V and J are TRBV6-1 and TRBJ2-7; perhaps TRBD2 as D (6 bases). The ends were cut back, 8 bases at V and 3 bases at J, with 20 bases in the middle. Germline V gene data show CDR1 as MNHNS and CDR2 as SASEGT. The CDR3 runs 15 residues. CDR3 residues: CASQTEGLVYYEQYF. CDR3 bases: TGTGCCAGCCAGACGGAGGGTTTGGTCTACTACGAGCAGTACTTC.